This T cell receptor (beta chain) was captured by sequencing in a study of CD8 T cells in ankylosing spondylitis. TCRdb independently ran MiXCR on the 5' RACE reads; one entry per CDR3 protein. Of approximately 240,000 distinct CDR3 sequences in the sample, about 24% were seen once. This clonotype was found a few times. The CDR3 extends over 18 amino acids. The junction had 11 bases not matched to a gene; V was cut back by 3 bases and J by 2 bases. Germline V CDR1 and CDR2: SGHRS, YFSETQ. This chain links TRBV5-1 with TRBJ2-6; 7 bases are a match to TRBD1. The sequence was obtained from a male donor with ankylosing spondylitis or in good health (not recorded which). Material: blood, either unsorted or a sorted T cell fraction (not recorded which). The CDR3 DNA is TGCGCCAGCAGCTCGGGACAGACCGAGTCGCCTGGGGCCAACGTCCTGACTTTC. Translated, it gives CASSSGQTESPGANVLTF.